This T cell receptor beta chain was sequenced in a study of shared clonotypes between healthy human individuals. Turning to this clone: The target antigen is unknown.

Study-level results: A few donors showed sharing of about 5.5% of naive CD4 clonotypes. Naive subsets generally exceeded memory subsets in estimated richness.

Naive-designated CD8 cells lacked CD45RO, were positively enriched for CCR7, and omitted terminally differentiated effector memory CD45RA+ cells. The data were produced by immunoSEQ multiplex PCR, yet TCRdb's version contains in-frame clones alone and is incomplete. The sample comprises hundreds of thousands of clones, about 92% of which are singletons, and approximately 25% rests with the top ten. The CDR3 covers 11 residues. J gave up 6 bases and V 4 bases, and 0 bases lay outside the gene matches. Germline V gives CDR1 SEHNR, CDR2 FQNEAQ (reference sequence). The chain employs TRBV7-9 and TRBJ2-7; 7 bases line up with TRBD2. The sample was naive CD8+ T cells sorted from blood. This sequence was found in a man aged 25 to 45 in good health. Here the CDR3 reads CASSWEGEQYF. CDR3 bases: TGTGCCAGCAGCTGGGAGGGCGAGCAGTACTTC.